A selection of T cell receptor beta chains follows, all from one sample in a study of blood T cell repertoires in COVID-19. This table comes from immunoSEQ multiplex PCR, and its TCRdb copy is limited to in-frame clones, with some not included. The sample comprises a few hundred thousand clones, 65% to 90% of which are singletons, and around 7.4% rests with the top ten. Sequencing was performed on peripheral blood. The receptors derive from a woman aged 55-69 years with COVID-19, enrolled during active disease. CDR3s include the opening cysteine and the closing phenylalanine or tryptophan. Each record gives: CDR3 length, V gene, D gene, J gene, CDR3 protein, CDR3 DNA. A D gene is named only where the DNA matches it firmly.

14,TRBV6-5,NA,TRBJ1-3,CASSYRGTGNTIYF,TGTGCCAGCAGTTACCGGGGTACTGGAAACACCATATATTTT
15,TRBV12-5,NA,TRBJ1-1,CASGLDRNMNTEAFF,TGTGCTAGTGGTTTGGACAGGAACATGAACACTGAAGCTTTCTTT
15,TRBV18,TRBD1,TRBJ2-7,CASSTGTGGVYEQYF,TGTGCCAGCTCAACCGGGACAGGGGGCGTCTACGAGCAGTACTTC
13,TRBV10-3,NA,TRBJ1-3,CAISGTVGNTIYF,TGTGCCATCAGTGGGACAGTCGGAAACACCATATATTTT
13,TRBV6-5,NA,TRBJ1-5,CASGEMGNQPQHF,TGTGCCAGCGGGGAGATGGGCAATCAGCCCCAGCATTTT
11,TRBV24-1,NA,TRBJ2-4,CATSDGNIQYF,TGTGCCACCAGTGACGGAAACATTCAGTACTTC
13,TRBV5-1,NA,TRBJ1-1,CASSPQGNTEAFF,TGCGCCAGCAGCCCGCAGGGAAACACTGAAGCTTTCTTT
13,TRBV12-3/TRBV12-4,TRBD1,TRBJ2-7,CASSWDRGFEQYF,TGTGCCAGCAGTTGGGACAGGGGGTTCGAGCAGTACTTC
16,TRBV19,NA,TRBJ1-2,CASSNGRRGSSYGYTF,TGTGCCAGTAGTAACGGGAGGCGGGGCAGTTCCTATGGCTACACCTTC
15,TRBV5-1,TRBD1,TRBJ1-4,CASSLIQGAGEKLFF,TGCGCCAGCAGCTTAATCCAGGGGGCAGGGGAAAAACTGTTTTTT
15,TRBV21-1,NA,TRBJ2-2,CASSIYLSNTGELFF,TGTGCCAGCAGCATTTATCTATCGAACACCGGGGAGCTGTTTTTT
13,TRBV27,NA,TRBJ1-1,CASSLPYGTEAFF,TGTGCCAGCAGCCTCCCGTACGGCACTGAAGCTTTCTTT
16,TRBV7-8,NA,TRBJ2-7,CASSLLLGRGTYEQYF,TGTGCCAGCAGCCTCCTGTTGGGGAGAGGAACCTACGAGCAGTACTTC
15,TRBV7-9,NA,TRBJ1-2,CASSSMGGAVGGYTF,TGTGCCAGCAGCTCTATGGGGGGAGCGGTTGGTGGCTACACCTTC
13,TRBV12-3/TRBV12-4,NA,TRBJ2-5,CASRVGVAKTQYF,TGTGCCAGTCGGGTAGGAGTGGCTAAGACCCAGTACTTC